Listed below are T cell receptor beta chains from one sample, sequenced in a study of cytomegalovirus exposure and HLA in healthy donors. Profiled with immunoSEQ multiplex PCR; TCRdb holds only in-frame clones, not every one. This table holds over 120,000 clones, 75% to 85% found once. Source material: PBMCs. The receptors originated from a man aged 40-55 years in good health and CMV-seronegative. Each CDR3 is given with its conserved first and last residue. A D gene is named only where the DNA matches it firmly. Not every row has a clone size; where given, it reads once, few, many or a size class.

CASSQGNQRGAGTDTQYF,TGTGCCAGCAGCCAAGGTAACCAGCGGGGGGCTGGCACAGATACGCAGTATTTT,-,TRBV14,TRBD2,TRBJ2-3
CASSLRRGQETQYF,TGCGCCAGCTCCCTCCGCAGGGGCCAAGAGACCCAGTACTTC,once,TRBV4-1,-,TRBJ2-5
CASSARQRGNQHF,TGTGCCAGCAGCGCCCGACAGCGAGGTAATCAGCATTTT,few,TRBV5-6,-,TRBJ1-5
CASSQVVGGANTQYF,TGCGCCAGCAGCCAAGTTGTCGGGGGGGCGAATACGCAGTATTTT,few,TRBV4-3,TRBD2,TRBJ2-3
CATLFNRGGQPQHF,TGTGCCACTTTATTTAACAGGGGCGGCCAGCCCCAGCATTTT,-,TRBV6-6,TRBD1,TRBJ1-5
CAVWDRDNYGYTF,TGTGCCGTTTGGGACAGGGATAACTATGGCTACACCTTC,-,TRBV5-8,TRBD1,TRBJ1-2
CSFRTGDGYTF,TGCAGCTTCCGGACAGGGGATGGCTACACCTTC,few,TRBV29-1,TRBD1,TRBJ1-2
CASRSTGAQETQYF,TGTGCCAGCAGATCAACAGGGGCTCAAGAGACCCAGTACTTC,-,TRBV2,TRBD1,TRBJ2-5
CASSRGLAASSSYEQYF,TGTGCCAGCAGCCGTGGACTAGCGGCGAGTAGCTCCTACGAGCAGTACTTC,once,TRBV5-4,TRBD2,TRBJ2-7
CASSIQGSGNGYTF,TGTGCCAGCAGTATCCAGGGCTCAGGGAACGGCTACACCTTC,few,TRBV6-5,-,TRBJ1-2
CSVQGFGEQFF,TGCAGTGTACAGGGTTTCGGTGAGCAGTTCTTC,-,TRBV20-1,-,TRBJ2-1
CASSLGGEGEKLFF,TGTGCCAGCAGCTTGGGCGGAGAGGGTGAAAAACTGTTTTTT,-,TRBV5-6,-,TRBJ1-4
CSAGTAGYTF,TGCAGCGCTGGGACAGCGGGCTACACCTTC,-,TRBV29-1,TRBD1,TRBJ1-2
CASTRDRVYEQYF,TGTGCCAGCACCCGGGACAGGGTTTACGAGCAGTACTTC,-,TRBV6-1,TRBD1,TRBJ2-7
CASSALSPNTEAFF,TGTGCCAGCAGTGCCCTTAGTCCGAACACTGAAGCTTTCTTT,-,TRBV2,-,TRBJ1-1
CASSQDRGREKQETQYF,TGCGCCAGCAGCCAAGATCGCGGGCGGGAGAAACAAGAGACCCAGTACTTC,-,TRBV4-1,TRBD2,TRBJ2-5
CASSLWTGAGSNQPQHF,TGTGCCAGCAGCCTGTGGACAGGGGCTGGGAGCAATCAGCCCCAGCATTTT,once,TRBV5-6,TRBD1,TRBJ1-5
CASNRQSSFTEAFF,TGTGCCAGCAACCGACAGTCGTCTTTTACTGAAGCTTTCTTT,-,TRBV2,-,TRBJ1-1
CAWSVGGGADEQYF,TGTGCCTGGAGTGTAGGCGGGGGGGCCGACGAGCAGTACTTC,-,TRBV30,TRBD2,TRBJ2-7
CASSAPRGPYEQYF,TGTGCCAGCAGCGCCCCCAGGGGGCCCTACGAGCAGTACTTC,few,TRBV7-2,TRBD1,TRBJ2-7
CASSQAQGVESTDTQYF,TGTGCCAGCAGCCAAGCACAGGGGGTTGAAAGCACAGATACGCAGTATTTT,-,TRBV7-9,TRBD1,TRBJ2-3
CASDTAFGRAGNSPLHF,TGTGCCAGCGATACGGCCTTTGGCAGGGCGGGAAATTCACCCCTCCACTTT,few,TRBV5-5,-,TRBJ1-6
CASNRRQGWPYEQYF,TGTGCCAGCAACAGGAGACAGGGATGGCCCTACGAGCAGTACTTC,few,TRBV5-6,TRBD1,TRBJ2-7
CASSPRTGRGAFNYGYTF,TGTGCCAGCTCACCGCGGACAGGCAGGGGAGCTTTTAACTATGGCTACACCTTC,-,TRBV18,TRBD1,TRBJ1-2
CASSQARTGVYGYTF,TGCGCCAGCAGCCAAGCCCGGACAGGGGTCTATGGCTACACCTTC,-,TRBV4-3,TRBD1,TRBJ1-2
CASTATGLAGSGSYNEQFF,TGTGCCAGTACCGCGACAGGACTAGCGGGGTCGGGGTCCTACAATGAGCAGTTCTTC,-,TRBV19,TRBD2,TRBJ2-1
CAISESQGTQYF,TGTGCCATCAGTGAGTCTCAGGGAACGCAGTATTTT,-,TRBV10-3,-,TRBJ2-3
CASSSFTDTQYF,TGTGCCAGCAGCTCCTTCACAGATACGCAGTATTTT,-,TRBV7-8,-,TRBJ2-3
CASSVEIGGTSGDHEQYF,TGTGCCAGCAGCGTAGAAATAGGAGGGACTAGCGGGGACCACGAGCAGTACTTC,-,TRBV9,TRBD2,TRBJ2-7